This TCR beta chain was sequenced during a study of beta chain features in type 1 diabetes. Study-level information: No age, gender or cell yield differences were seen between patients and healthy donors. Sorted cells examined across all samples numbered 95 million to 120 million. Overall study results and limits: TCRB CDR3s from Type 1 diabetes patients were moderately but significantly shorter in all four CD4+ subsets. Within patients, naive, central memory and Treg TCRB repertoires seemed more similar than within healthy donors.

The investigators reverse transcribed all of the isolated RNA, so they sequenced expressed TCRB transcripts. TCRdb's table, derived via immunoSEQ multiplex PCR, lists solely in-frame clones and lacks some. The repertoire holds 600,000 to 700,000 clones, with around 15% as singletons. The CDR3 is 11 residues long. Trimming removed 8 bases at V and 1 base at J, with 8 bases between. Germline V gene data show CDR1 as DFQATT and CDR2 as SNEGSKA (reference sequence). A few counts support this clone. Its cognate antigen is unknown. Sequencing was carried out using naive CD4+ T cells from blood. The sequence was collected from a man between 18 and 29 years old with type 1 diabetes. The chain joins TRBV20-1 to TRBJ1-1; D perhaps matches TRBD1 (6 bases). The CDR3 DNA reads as TGCAGTACACAGGGGAACACTGAAGCTTTCTTT. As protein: CSTQGNTEAFF.